The TCR beta chain described here comes from a study of T cell clones after liver transplantation. As for the study in general: Post-transplant blood was tracked for graft-donor-reactive T cell clones identified in a pre-transplant mixed lymphocyte reaction.

Only in-frame clones appear in the TCRdb table, and some are missing; sequencing was by immunoSEQ multiplex PCR. This sample has around 77,000 clones, with 80% found just once. The CDR3 length is 14 residues. From germline, CDR1 is MDHEN and CDR2 SYDVKM. The junction had 5 bases not matched to a gene; V was cut back by 5 bases and J by 6 bases. The sample was CD4+ T cells from blood, taken 12 months after liver transplant. This receptor was obtained from a human patient who received a liver transplant. Some T cells may be the graft donor's. The chain combines TRBV28 with TRBJ1-2; 11 nucleotides line up with TRBD1. CDR3 DNA sequence: TGTGCCAGCAGTCCAGGACAGGGGGCTAATGGCTACACCTTC. This gives the protein CASSPGQGANGYTF.